What follows are 5 T cell receptor beta chains derived from one specimen sequenced in a study of metastatic and nonmetastatic thyroid tumors. With MiXCR, TCRdb reprocessed the PCR reads. This repertoire shows around 30,000 clones, 10% to 15% found once; its top ten account for roughly 5.3%. Until they underwent thyroid surgery, no patient had received any treatment. The sequenced material came from blood. The receptors stem from a female donor with papillary thyroid cancer or a benign thyroid nodule (not recorded which). Some clones in this sample may be carry-over from other donors' samples.

This clone was counted many times. The rearrangement uses TRBV15 and TRBJ1-5; 8 nucleotides align to TRBD1. Germline CDR1 LNHNV, CDR2 YYDKDF (reference sequence). Germline trimming cut 1 base from V and 4 bases from J; bases unmatched to any gene: 9. This CDR3 contains 17 residues. The DNA for the CDR3 is TGTGCCACCAGCAGAGGAAGTTGGACAGGGACAAATCAGCCCCAGCATTTT. Amino acids: CATSRGSWTGTNQPQHF.

This clone has a count of ten or more. The chain links TRBV11-3 to TRBJ1-1, with a tentative D call TRBD1 (6 bases). CDR1 is SGHNT and CDR2 is YENEEA in the germline V gene. The V end lost 5 bases, the J end lost 1 base, and 14 bases lay between the germline ends. The CDR3 sequence is 15 residues long. This CDR3 is CASSQGYGENTEAFF. In nucleotides, the CDR3 is TGTGCCAGCAGCCAGGGGTATGGAGAGAACACTGAAGCTTTCTTT.

This clone has at least ten counts. This chain connects TRBV3-1 to TRBJ2-4; 12 bases are a match to TRBD2. The CDR3 spans 21 residues. The germline CDR1 and CDR2 sequences are LGHDT and YNNKEL (reference sequence). J lost 2 bases, V lost 0 bases, and 14 bases had no gene match. CDR3 amino acids: CASSQDQRLAGGPSTKNIQYF. DNA of the CDR3: TGTGCCAGCAGCCAAGATCAAAGGCTAGCGGGAGGGCCCTCGACCAAAAACATTCAGTACTTC. Together with reference TRBV3-1 and TRBJ2-4, the CDR3 gives the full variable domain: DTAVSQTPKYLVTQMGNDKSIKCEQNLGHDTMYWYKQDSKKFLKIMFSYNNKELIINETVPNRFSPKSPDKAHLNLHINSLELGDSAVYFCASSQDQRLAGGPSTKNIQYFGAGTRLSVL.

This clone was seen ten or more times. The V and J genes are TRBV24-1 and TRBJ2-5, with 8 bases matching TRBD2. The CDR3 spans 15 residues. CDR1 and CDR2 from the germline V gene are KGHDR and SFDVKD. The junction had 6 bases not matched to a gene; V was cut back by 5 bases and J by 2 bases. In DNA form, the CDR3 reads TGTGCCACCAGTGCACCGGGACTAGATCAAGAGACCCAGTACTTC. This codes for CATSAPGLDQETQYF.

In this sample, this clone turned up many times. The chain combines TRBV7-9 with TRBJ1-1; D ambiguous. The CDR3 sequence is 13 residues long. With 1 base removed from V and 4 bases from J, the gap between germline ends came to 7 bases. Germline V gene data show CDR1 as SEHNR and CDR2 as FQNEAQ (reference sequence). As DNA, the CDR3 is TGTGCCAGCAGCTTAGTAGTGAGCACTGAAGCTTTCTTT. This codes for CASSLVVSTEAFF.